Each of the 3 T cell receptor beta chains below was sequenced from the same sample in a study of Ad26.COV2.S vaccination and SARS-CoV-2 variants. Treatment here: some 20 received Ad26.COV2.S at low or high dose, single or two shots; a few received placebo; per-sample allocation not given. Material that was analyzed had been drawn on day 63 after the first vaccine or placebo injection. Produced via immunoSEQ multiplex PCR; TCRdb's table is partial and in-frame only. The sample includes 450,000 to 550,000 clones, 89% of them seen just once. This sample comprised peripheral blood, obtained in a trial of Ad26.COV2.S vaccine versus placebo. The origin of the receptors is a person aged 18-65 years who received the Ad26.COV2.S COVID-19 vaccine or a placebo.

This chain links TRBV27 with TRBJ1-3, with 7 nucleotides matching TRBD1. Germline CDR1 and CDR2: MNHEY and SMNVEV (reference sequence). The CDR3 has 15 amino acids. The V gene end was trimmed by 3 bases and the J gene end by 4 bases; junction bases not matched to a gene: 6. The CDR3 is CASSFNYRGGNTIYF. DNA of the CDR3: TGTGCCAGCAGTTTTAATTACAGGGGAGGAAACACCATATATTTT.

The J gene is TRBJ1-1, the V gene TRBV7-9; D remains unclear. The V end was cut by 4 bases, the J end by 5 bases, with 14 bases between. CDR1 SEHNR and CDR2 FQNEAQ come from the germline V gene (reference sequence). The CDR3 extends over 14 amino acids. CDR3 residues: CASSSVTDRTEAFF. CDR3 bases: TGTGCCAGCAGCTCGGTGACGGACCGTACTGAAGCTTTCTTT.

The CDR3 reads CASSPQTSGAQETQYF. The CDR3 DNA follows: TGTGCCAGCAGCCCTCAGACTAGCGGGGCACAAGAGACCCAGTACTTC. The J gene is TRBJ2-5, the V gene TRBV11-3; 11 bases fit TRBD2. V lost 5 bases to trimming and J lost 2 bases; unmatched junction nucleotides: 7. This CDR3 is 16 amino acids long. Looked up from germline, CDR1 is SGHNT and CDR2 is YENEEA.